A single sample gave rise to the 27 T cell receptor beta chains below, sequenced in a study of cytomegalovirus exposure and HLA in healthy donors. Measured with immunoSEQ multiplex PCR; TCRdb has only the in-frame clones, and not every one. The data contain 150,000 or so clones, about 87% of them singletons. Sequenced sample: PBMCs. Receptors were obtained from a woman aged 25 to 39 in good health and CMV-seropositive.

The J gene is TRBJ1-4, the V gene TRBV29-1; D possibly corresponds to TRBD1 (6 bases). This CDR3 spans 16 amino acids. V lost 7 bases, J lost 5 bases, and 23 bases lay in between. Germline CDR1 reads SQVTM; CDR2 reads ANQGSEA. The CDR3 here is CSALGGLRSRNEKLFF. DNA for the CDR3: TGCAGCGCCCTTGGGGGCCTTAGGAGCCGAAATGAAAAACTGTTTTTT.

V is TRBV11-1 and J is TRBJ2-7; D not resolved. V was clipped by 5 bases and J by 5 bases, with 13 bases between them. This CDR3 region has 13 residues. CDR1 SGHAT and CDR2 FQDESV come from the germline V gene (reference sequence). CDR3 in DNA: TGTGCCAGCAGCCTAAGCCCGCAGGACGAGCAGTACTTC. The encoded protein is CASSLSPQDEQYF.

The rearrangement links TRBV5-6 to TRBJ2-5, with 11 bases fitting TRBD2. From germline, CDR1 is SGHDT and CDR2 YYEEEE. Germline trimming cut 6 bases from V and 4 bases from J; bases unmatched to any gene: 8. This CDR3 comprises 15 residues. The CDR3 sequence is CASTVSGTSGETQYF. CDR3 nucleotide sequence: TGTGCCAGCACCGTGAGCGGGACTAGCGGAGAGACCCAGTACTTC.

The J gene is TRBJ1-4, the V gene TRBV19; D is possibly TRBD1 (5 bases). Trimming shortened V by 5 bases and J by 2 bases, and 6 bases separated the two germline ends. The germline gives CDR1 LNHDA, CDR2 SQIVND (reference sequence). The CDR3 covers 13 residues. CDR3 DNA sequence: TGTGCCAGTAGTCGACAGACTAATGAAAAACTGTTTTTT. This gives the protein CASSRQTNEKLFF.

V gene TRBV5-4 combines with J gene TRBJ1-2; D gene unclear. CDR1 and CDR2 (germline): SGHNT, YYREEE (reference sequence). V was trimmed by 0 bases and J by 4 bases, leaving 10 bases between them. This CDR3 region has 14 residues. DNA of the CDR3: TGTGCCAGCAGCTTGGGGGGTCGGGGCTATGGCTACACCTTC. It yields the protein CASSLGGRGYGYTF.

CDR3 DNA: TGTGCCAGCAGTGAGGGAAAGGGAGGAGGAGACAAGAGTGAAAAACTGTTTTTT. Amino acid sequence: CASSEGKGGGDKSEKLFF. The chain couples TRBV6-1 to TRBJ1-4; D unclear. CDR3 size: 18 residues. CDR1 MNHNS and CDR2 SASEGT come from the germline V gene. Trimming pared 3 bases from V and 7 bases from J, leaving 24 bases between.

V is TRBV10-3 and J is TRBJ2-3; 8 bases agree with TRBD1. The length of the CDR3 is 14 residues. The germline CDR1 and CDR2 sequences are ENHRY and SYGVKD. V dropped 3 bases and J dropped 8; count of bases not matched to a gene: 7. The CDR3 region is CAISDPRGRGTQYF. The CDR3 DNA reads as TGTGCCATCAGTGACCCCAGGGGGCGGGGTACGCAGTATTTT.

This clone was recorded only once. J is TRBJ2-3 and V is TRBV2; D might be TRBD1 (6 bases). In germline, CDR1 is SNHLY, CDR2 FYNNEI. The CDR3 contains 16 residues. Trimming stripped 10 bases from V and 0 bases from J, with 20 bases between. Here the CDR3 reads CAKNSGTRASTDTQYF. Here the CDR3 DNA reads TGTGCCAAAAATTCCGGGACACGGGCTAGCACAGATACGCAGTATTTT.

The CDR3 spells CASSLDRGGQPQHF. DNA for the CDR3: TGTGCCAGCAGCCTGGACAGGGGAGGTCAGCCCCAGCATTTT. The chain couples TRBV7-2 to TRBJ1-5, with 9 bases identical to TRBD1. Trimming cost V 5 bases and J 6 bases; bases outside gene matches: 5. Per the germline V gene, CDR1 is SGHTA and CDR2 is FQGNSA. There are 14 residues in the CDR3.

V gene TRBV2 combines with J gene TRBJ2-2; maybe TRBD2 (5 bases). V was shortened by 3 bases and J by 9 bases, with 8 bases between the two germline ends. The germline V gene has CDR1 SNHLY and CDR2 FYNNEI. The CDR3 extends over 12 amino acids. The CDR3 DNA sequence: TGTGCCAGCAGTGAGGAGGTCAGGGAGCTGTTTTTT. This codes for CASSEEVRELFF.

This clone was recorded a few times. CDR3 sequence (DNA): TGTGCCATCTCGAACGTGGGGGGTGAGCAGTACTTC. This sequence encodes CAISNVGGEQYF. V is TRBV28 and J is TRBJ2-7; D possibly corresponds to TRBD2 (6 bases). This CDR3 spans 12 amino acids. V dropped 10 bases and J dropped 7 bases, with 17 bases sitting between them. The V gene's germline CDR1 is MDHEN and CDR2 SYDVKM.

This sequence joins TRBV6-1 and TRBJ2-5, with TRBD1 matching over 9 bases. This CDR3 has 16 amino acids. V gave up 3 bases and J gave up 1 base; unmatched junction bases: 6. Germline V CDR1 and CDR2: MNHNS, SASEGT. Here the CDR3 reads CASSDPGTGIQETQYF. The CDR3 DNA is TGTGCCAGCAGTGACCCCGGGACAGGGATCCAAGAGACCCAGTACTTC.

V is TRBV28 and J is TRBJ1-2; 7 bases fit TRBD1. This CDR3 contains 16 residues. With V trimmed by 6 bases and J by 7 bases, 17 bases remained unmatched. Looked up from germline, CDR1 is MDHEN and CDR2 is SYDVKM. DNA of the CDR3: TGTGCCAGCAGCCCATTTCCCAGACAGGGTCGGTTTGGCTACACCTTC. Amino acid sequence: CASSPFPRQGRFGYTF.

This clone was picked up one time. This rearrangement joins TRBV7-6 to TRBJ2-2; D perhaps matches TRBD1 (6 bases). The CDR3 contains 16 residues. Trimming took off 5 bases at V and 6 bases at J, with 19 bases between the two ends. Germline-derived CDR1 and CDR2 are SGHVS and FNYEAQ. This CDR3 is CASSPLGGGRAGELFF. The CDR3 DNA reads TGTGCCAGCAGCCCGCTGGGTGGGGGCCGGGCCGGGGAGCTGTTTTTT.

The chain couples TRBV7-2 to TRBJ2-7, with 8 positions matching TRBD2. The CDR3 runs to 16 residues. V trimming: 3 bases; J trimming: 0 bases; junction bases outside the gene matches: 7. The V gene's germline CDR1 is SGHTA and CDR2 FQGNSA. The chain's CDR3 is CASSLRGSGISYEQYF. The DNA for the CDR3 is TGTGCCAGCAGCTTGAGGGGTAGCGGGATCTCCTACGAGCAGTACTTC.

V and J are TRBV7-9 and TRBJ1-2, with 7 bases matching TRBD1. CDR1 and CDR2 (germline): SEHNR, FQNEAQ (reference sequence). Unmatched junction bases numbered 19, after V lost 5 bases and J lost 1 base. This CDR3 is built from 19 residues. This CDR3 reads CASSPDRGGARSFNYGYTF. The DNA of the CDR3 is TGTGCCAGCAGCCCGGATCGAGGGGGCGCCCGGAGTTTTAACTATGGCTACACCTTC.

The genes are TRBV9 and TRBJ2-1; D might be TRBD2 (6 bases). Trimming stripped 6 bases from V and 2 bases from J, with 12 bases between. In germline, CDR1 is SGDLS, CDR2 YYNGEE. The CDR3 is made up of 14 amino acids. CDR3 region: CASTRGGAYNEQFF. CDR3 nucleotides: TGTGCCAGCACCCGAGGCGGGGCCTACAATGAGCAGTTCTTC.

The V gene is TRBV7-6, the J gene TRBJ2-7, with TRBD1 as a possible D gene (6 bases). The CDR3 is 14 residues long. V lost 5 bases and J lost 2, with 13 bases in between. Germline CDR1 is SGHVS and CDR2 is FNYEAQ. The CDR3 region is CASSIEQGAYEQYF. The CDR3 nucleotides read TGTGCCAGCAGCATAGAACAGGGCGCCTACGAGCAGTACTTC.

As concerns this clone: One end of the junction fails to match germline, which may point to a read error. The gene calls are TRBV5-1 and TRBJ2-3; 8 bases line up with TRBD1. This CDR3 is 13 amino acids long. Germline V CDR1 and CDR2: SGHRS, YFSETQ. CDR3 loop: CVSTSTGEDTQYF. In DNA, the CDR3 is TGCGTCAGCACTTCGACAGGGGAAGATACGCAGTATTTT.

This rearrangement joins TRBV7-6 to TRBJ2-5, with TRBD1 matching over 7 bases. V was clipped by 5 bases and J by 5 bases; unmatched bases: 8. This CDR3 spans 14 amino acids. Germline V gives CDR1 SGHVS, CDR2 FNYEAQ. CDR3 nucleotide sequence: TGTGCCAGCAGCAAACAACAGGGGTGGGAGACCCAGTACTTC. Translation gives CASSKQQGWETQYF.

This rearrangement joins TRBV11-2 to TRBJ2-5; D is unresolved. Germline assignment: CDR1 SGHAT and CDR2 FQNNGV. The ends were cut back, 2 bases at V and 2 bases at J, with 9 bases in the middle. The CDR3 has 14 amino acids. The CDR3 region is CASSLRRVQETQYF. In nucleotides, the CDR3 is TGTGCCAGCAGCTTACGTCGAGTACAAGAGACCCAGTACTTC.

The chain couples TRBV2 to TRBJ2-7; D possibly corresponds to TRBD2 (5 bases). The germline V gene encodes CDR1 SNHLY and CDR2 FYNNEI. The V end was cut by 6 bases, the J end by 7 bases, with 19 bases between. This CDR3 is 14 amino acids long. CDR3 sequence (DNA): TGTGCCAGCAGACTTCATACGGTCTCGGGGGAGCAGTACTTC. It translates to CASRLHTVSGEQYF. Full variable domain (missing parts from reference TRBV2 and TRBJ2-7): EPEVTQTPSHQVTQMGQEVILRCVPISNHLYFYWYRQILGQKVEFLVSFYNNEISEKSEIFDDQFSVERPDGSNFTLKIRSTKLEDSAMYFCASRLHTVSGEQYFGPGTRLTVT.

The gene calls are TRBV28 and TRBJ1-4; unclear D gene. Trimming removed 6 bases from V and 3 bases from J, with 14 bases in between. Germline CDR1 and CDR2: MDHEN and SYDVKM. The CDR3 is 15 residues long. The CDR3 region is CASRRLGSPNEKLFF. The CDR3 DNA sequence: TGTGCCAGCAGACGCCTGGGCAGTCCTAATGAAAAACTGTTTTTT.

This clone appeared once. The chain has TRBV11-2 and TRBJ2-5, with D perhaps matching TRBD1 (7 bases). CDR1 is SGHAT and CDR2 is FQNNGV in the germline V gene. CDR3 size: 15 residues. V lost 1 base and J lost 7, with 16 bases in between. The CDR3 sequence is CASSLVPGQGGTQYF. The CDR3 nucleotides are TGTGCCAGCAGCTTAGTTCCAGGGCAGGGGGGGACCCAGTACTTC. The complete variable domain, with remaining parts taken from reference TRBV11-2 and TRBJ2-5, reads EAGVAQSPRYKIIEKRQSVAFWCNPISGHATLYWYQQILGQGPKLLIQFQNNGVVDDSQLPKDRFSAERLKGVDSTLKIQPAKLEDSAVYLCASSLVPGQGGTQYFGPGTRLLVL.

V and J are TRBV27 and TRBJ1-1, with D possibly TRBD1 on 6 matching bases. The length of the CDR3 is 15 residues. Trimming removed 5 bases from V and 0 bases from J, with 13 bases in between. CDR1 and CDR2 (germline): MNHEY, SMNVEV (reference sequence). The CDR3 loop is CASSPAWTVNTEAFF. DNA of the CDR3: TGTGCCAGCAGTCCCGCCTGGACAGTGAACACTGAAGCTTTCTTT.

The gene calls are TRBV18 and TRBJ2-7, with D perhaps TRBD1 (5 bases). The CDR3 is made up of 13 amino acids. V was trimmed by 3 bases and J by 0 bases, leaving 6 bases between them. Germline CDR1 KGHSH, CDR2 LQKENI. The CDR3 loop reads CASSPTDSYEQYF. CDR3 in DNA: TGTGCCAGCTCACCGACAGACTCCTACGAGCAGTACTTC.

V and J are TRBV28 and TRBJ1-5; TRBD1 matches at 9 bases. Germline loops: CDR1 MDHEN, CDR2 SYDVKM. The trim removed 6 bases at V and 0 bases at J, leaving 3 bases unmatched. This CDR3 contains 15 residues. Here the CDR3 reads CASRTGGNSNQPQHF. CDR3 nucleotides: TGTGCCAGCAGGACAGGGGGGAATAGCAATCAGCCCCAGCATTTT.